The 10 T cell receptor beta chains in this list originate from one sample, sequenced in a study of cytomegalovirus exposure and HLA in healthy donors. The PCR was carried out with 60 Vbeta primers and 13 Jbeta primers. TCRdb keeps only in-frame clones here, not all; method: immunoSEQ multiplex PCR. The data contain roughly 150,000 clones, about 70% of them singletons. The sample taken for sequencing was PBMCs. These receptors all stem from a man aged 25 to 40 in good health and CMV-seropositive.

This clone was seen a single time. The CDR3, as DNA: TGTGCCAGCCATGGCGGGGGTATCACCGAGCAGTACTTC. It translates to CASHGGGITEQYF. This chain uses TRBV27 with TRBJ2-7; 7 bases match TRBD2. Trimming took 8 bases from V and 6 from J; bases not matched to a gene: 10. The CDR3 has 13 residues. Germline V gene sequence: CDR1 MNHEY, CDR2 SMNVEV (reference sequence).

The chain uses TRBV7-3 and TRBJ2-1, with TRBD2 matching over 14 bases. This CDR3 is built from 14 residues. Germline loops: CDR1 SGHTA, CDR2 FQGTGA. J gave up 9 bases and V 4 bases, and 2 bases lay outside the gene matches. The CDR3 sequence: CASSSGTSGSEQFF. CDR3 nucleotide sequence: TGTGCCAGCAGCTCCGGGACTAGCGGGAGTGAGCAGTTCTTC.

This clone was found a few times. The V gene is TRBV27, the J gene TRBJ2-7; maybe TRBD1 (6 bases). CDR3 length: 16 amino acids. Deletions cut 0 bases from V and 4 bases from J, with 16 bases between. The germline V gene has CDR1 MNHEY and CDR2 SMNVEV (reference sequence). The CDR3 loop is CASSLSSGTQDYEQYF. DNA for the CDR3: TGTGCCAGCAGTTTATCCTCCGGGACACAGGATTACGAGCAGTACTTC.

The V gene is TRBV6-1, the J gene TRBJ2-7, with a tentative D call TRBD2 (5 bases). V was pared by 4 bases and J by 7 bases, with 8 bases between. CDR3 length: 11 residues. The V gene's germline CDR1 is MNHNS and CDR2 SASEGT. The CDR3 DNA sequence: TGTGCCAGCAGTGCGACGGGAGAGCAGTACTTC. Amino acids: CASSATGEQYF.

This clone was seen a few times. The V call is TRBV27, the J call TRBJ2-5; 8 bases are a match to TRBD2. Trimming took 6 bases from V and 5 from J; bases not matched to a gene: 14. Per the germline V gene, CDR1 is MNHEY and CDR2 is SMNVEV (reference sequence). The CDR3 runs to 16 residues. The CDR3 DNA reads TGTGCCAGCAGAGACTCTATAGCGGGACGGACGGAGACCCAGTACTTC. It is translated as CASRDSIAGRTETQYF.

The chain links TRBV7-3 to TRBJ1-1, with 7 bases aligning to TRBD1. Germline loops: CDR1 SGHTA, CDR2 FQGTGA. CDR3 length: 13 residues. The J segment lost 9 bases and the V segment lost 2 bases, leaving 6 bases of the junction unmatched. In nucleotides, the CDR3 is TGTGCCAGCAGCTTATATACAGGGGAACAAGCTTTCTTT. Residues: CASSLYTGEQAFF.

This clone appeared once. V gene TRBV4-1 combines with J gene TRBJ2-7; 8 positions match TRBD2. This CDR3 contains 14 residues. Trimming cost V 2 bases and J 4 bases; bases outside gene matches: 4. CDR1 and CDR2 (germline): MGHRA, YSYEKL. For the CDR3, the DNA is TGCGCCAGCAGCCAAAAGCGGGAGAGATACGAGCAGTACTTC. Its translation is CASSQKRERYEQYF.

V and J are TRBV5-5 and TRBJ1-1; D possibly corresponds to TRBD1 (6 bases). Trimming shortened V by 3 bases and J by 5 bases, and 14 bases separated the two germline ends. Germline-derived CDR1 and CDR2 are SGHKS and YYEKEE (reference sequence). This CDR3 contains 14 residues. The CDR3 DNA follows: TGTGCCAGCAGCTGGGCGGGGGGCCGTACTGAAGCTTTCTTT. It is translated as CASSWAGGRTEAFF.

This clone occurred a few times. This chain uses TRBV6-5 with TRBJ2-5; 10 bases agree with TRBD2. Gene TRBJ2-7 matches the end of the DNA better, so the J call may be wrong. Germline CDR1 MNHEY, CDR2 SVGAGI. The length of the CDR3 is 14 residues. CDR3 sequence (DNA): TGTGCCAGCAGCCTAGCGGGAGAAATCTACGAGCAGTACTTC. The encoded protein is CASSLAGEIYEQYF.

The chain has TRBV30 and TRBJ2-2, with a possible D match to TRBD1 (6 bases). Trimming took off 8 bases at V and 4 bases at J, with 20 bases between the two ends. CDR1 GTSNPN and CDR2 SVGIG come from the germline V gene (reference sequence). This CDR3 contains 15 residues. The chain's CDR3 is CAGSPGQIITGELFF. Written as DNA, the CDR3 is TGTGCCGGAAGCCCCGGACAGATAATCACCGGGGAGCTGTTTTTT.